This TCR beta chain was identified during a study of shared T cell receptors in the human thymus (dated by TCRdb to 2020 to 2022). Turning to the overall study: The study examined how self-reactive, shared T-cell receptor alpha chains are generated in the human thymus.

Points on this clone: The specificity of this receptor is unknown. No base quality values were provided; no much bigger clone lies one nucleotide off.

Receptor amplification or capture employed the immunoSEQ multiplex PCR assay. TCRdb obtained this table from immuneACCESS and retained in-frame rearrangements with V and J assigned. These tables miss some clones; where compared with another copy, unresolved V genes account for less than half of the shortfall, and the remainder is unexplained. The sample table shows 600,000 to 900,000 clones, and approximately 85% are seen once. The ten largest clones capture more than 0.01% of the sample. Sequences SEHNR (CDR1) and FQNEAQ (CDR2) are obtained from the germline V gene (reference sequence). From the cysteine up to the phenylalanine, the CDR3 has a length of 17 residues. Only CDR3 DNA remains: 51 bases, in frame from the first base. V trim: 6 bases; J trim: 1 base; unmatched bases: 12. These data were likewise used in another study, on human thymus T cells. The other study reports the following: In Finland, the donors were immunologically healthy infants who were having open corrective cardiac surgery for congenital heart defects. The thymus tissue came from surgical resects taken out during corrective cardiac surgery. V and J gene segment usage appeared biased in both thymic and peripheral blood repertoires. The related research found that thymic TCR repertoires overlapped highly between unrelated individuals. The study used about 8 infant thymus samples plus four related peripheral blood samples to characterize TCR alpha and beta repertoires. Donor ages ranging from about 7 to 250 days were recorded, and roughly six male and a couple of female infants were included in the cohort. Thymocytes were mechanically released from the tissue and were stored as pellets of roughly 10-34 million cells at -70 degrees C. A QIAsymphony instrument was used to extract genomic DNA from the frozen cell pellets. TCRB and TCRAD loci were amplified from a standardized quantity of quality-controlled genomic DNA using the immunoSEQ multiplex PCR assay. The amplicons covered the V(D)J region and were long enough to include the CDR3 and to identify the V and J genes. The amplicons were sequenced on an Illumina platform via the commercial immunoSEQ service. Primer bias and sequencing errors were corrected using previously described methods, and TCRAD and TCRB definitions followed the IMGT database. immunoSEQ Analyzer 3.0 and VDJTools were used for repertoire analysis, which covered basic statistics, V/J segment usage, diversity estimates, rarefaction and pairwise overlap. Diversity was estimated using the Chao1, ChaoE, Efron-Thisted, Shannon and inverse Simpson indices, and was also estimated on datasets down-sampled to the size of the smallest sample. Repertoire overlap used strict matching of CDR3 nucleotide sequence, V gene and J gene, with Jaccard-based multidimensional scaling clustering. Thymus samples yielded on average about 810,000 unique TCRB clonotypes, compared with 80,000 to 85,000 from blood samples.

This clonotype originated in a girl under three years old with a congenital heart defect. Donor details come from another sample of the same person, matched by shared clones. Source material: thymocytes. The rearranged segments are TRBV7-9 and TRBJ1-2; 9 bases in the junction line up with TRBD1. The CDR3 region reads CASSPSGTGNLNYGYTF. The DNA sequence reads TGTGCCAGCAGTCCCTCGGGGACAGGGAACCTTAACTATGGCTACACCTTC.